The rows below give T cell receptor beta chains drawn from one sample of a study of human T cells and chemical hapten exposure. From the RACE reads, TCRdb called clonotypes with MiXCR, one entry per CDR3 protein. Among under 450,000 distinct CDR3 sequences listed, 6% to 7% were seen once. Material: whole blood, obtained in connection with sensitization to the hapten diphenylcyclopropenone (DPC). The receptor set was obtained from a woman between 18 and 30 years old with alopecia areata. Some clones in this sample may be carry-over from other donors' samples. Both conserved end residues are part of each CDR3. The order of the fields is J gene, D gene, V gene, clone size, CDR3 DNA, CDR3 protein. A D gene is named only where the DNA matches it firmly. Expanded clones get a size class; other rows say once, few or many, or leave the size out.

TRBJ1-6,TRBD1,TRBV18,many,TGTGCCAGCTCTCTGCGGACAGGGGCCATGGGTACCCTCCACTTT,CASSLRTGAMGTLHF
TRBJ2-7,NA,TRBV6-2/TRBV6-3,many,TGTGCCAGCAGTTACGGGGGTCTCTACGAGCAGTACTTC,CASSYGGLYEQYF
TRBJ2-7,NA,TRBV3-1,few,TGTGCCAGCAGCCAAGATTTCTACGAGCAGTACTTC,CASSQDFYEQYF
TRBJ1-2,NA,TRBV5-6,NA,TGTGCCACCCGACAGGTTCCCAACTATGGCTACACCTTC,CATRQVPNYGYTF
TRBJ2-7,NA,TRBV6-2/TRBV6-3,NA,TGTGCCAGCAGTTACAGACGACAGATTTTAAGCTCCTACGAGCAGTACTTC,CASSYRRQILSSYEQYF
TRBJ2-3,NA,TRBV7-2,many,TGTGCCAGCAGCTTAGGAGGGGAGAGCACAGATACGCAGTATTTT,CASSLGGESTDTQYF
TRBJ2-1,TRBD2,TRBV7-9,NA,TGTGCCAGCAGCTTTACGAGCGGGAGTGAAGAGAATGAGCAGTTCTTC,CASSFTSGSEENEQFF
TRBJ1-1,NA,TRBV3-1,NA,TGTGCCAGCAGCCAAGCCCAGTCCTTCAACACTGAAGCTTTCTTT,CASSQAQSFNTEAFF
TRBJ2-4,NA,TRBV7-2,NA,TGTGCCAGCAGCCCACTTCTAGCCAAAAACATTCAGTACTTC,CASSPLLAKNIQYF
TRBJ1-5,NA,TRBV4-2,many,TGTGCCAGCAGCCATGGCACCACCAGTCAGCCCCAGCATTTT,CASSHGTTSQPQHF
TRBJ2-3,NA,TRBV7-2,many,TGTGCCAGCAGCTTAAATTTCCTGGTGCTTCTAGATACGCAGTATTTT,CASSLNFLVLLDTQYF
TRBJ1-4,NA,TRBV3-1,NA,TGTGCCAGCAGCCAGGGAGCAACTAATGAAAAACTGTTTTTT,CASSQGATNEKLFF
TRBJ1-2,NA,TRBV10-3,few,TGTGCCATCAGTGAGTCGTCGACAGGCTATGGCTACACCTTC,CAISESSTGYGYTF
TRBJ2-3,NA,TRBV7-3,NA,TGTGCCAGCAGCGGCTCCGAGGCAGGAGTAGCAGATACGCAGTATTTT,CASSGSEAGVADTQYF
TRBJ1-4,NA,TRBV25-1,many,TGTGCCAGCAGCCTCCCCCAGGGGCCCTCTAACGAAAAACTGTTTTTT,CASSLPQGPSNEKLFF
TRBJ2-3,NA,TRBV7-2,few,TGTGCCAGCAGCCCCCTCTCGAGCACAGATACGCAGTATTTT,CASSPLSSTDTQYF
TRBJ2-3,TRBD2,TRBV3-1,many,TGTGCCAGCAGCCCCCACACTAGCGGGTATACGCAGTATTTT,CASSPHTSGYTQYF
TRBJ1-5,NA,TRBV7-8,many,TGTGCCAGCAGCCGCGGGACGGATCATCAGCCCCAGCATTTT,CASSRGTDHQPQHF
TRBJ1-2,NA,TRBV6-5,few,TGTGCCAGCAGCTTGGGACGCTACTATGGCTACACCTTC,CASSLGRYYGYTF
TRBJ1-1,NA,TRBV20-1,few,TGCAGCTGGGGCTACCAGAGGGGCACTGAAGCTTTCTTT,CSWGYQRGTEAFF
TRBJ2-4,NA,TRBV12-3/TRBV12-4,NA,TGTGCCAGCAGTTTAGGGGGCACAGTGGCCAAAAACATTCAGTACTTC,CASSLGGTVAKNIQYF
TRBJ2-5,NA,TRBV2,NA,TGTGCCAGCAGCCTGTATATTTTGGTCGGAGAGACCCAGTACTTC,CASSLYILVGETQYF
TRBJ2-7,TRBD2,TRBV12-3/TRBV12-4,NA,TGTGCCAGCAGCCGAAGCGGGGGCGGCGAGCAGTACTTC,CASSRSGGGEQYF
TRBJ2-7,NA,TRBV4-2,NA,TGTGCCAGCAGCCAAGCCACCGGACAAGACCACTACGAGCAGTACTTC,CASSQATGQDHYEQYF
TRBJ1-2,TRBD1,TRBV13,many,TGTGCCAGCAGCTCAGACAGGGGTTTAAATGGCTACACCTTC,CASSSDRGLNGYTF
TRBJ1-5,NA,TRBV20-1,few,TGCAGTGCTAGAGCCTCCGGGTTCAATCAGCCCCAGCATTTT,CSARASGFNQPQHF
TRBJ1-1,TRBD1,TRBV6-6,many,TGTGCCAGCAGTCGGGACAGGGAAATCGCTGAAGCTTTCTTT,CASSRDREIAEAFF
TRBJ2-7,TRBD2,TRBV20-1,many,TGCAGTGCTCTAGCGGGGGGTAGATACGAGCAGTACTTC,CSALAGGRYEQYF
TRBJ1-1,NA,TRBV6-5,NA,TGTGCCAGCAGACAGGGAGTACGGAGCACTGAAGCTTTCTTT,CASRQGVRSTEAFF
TRBJ2-1,TRBD2,TRBV27,many,TGTGCCAGCAGTCCGGGACTAGCGATTCATGAGCAGTTCTTC,CASSPGLAIHEQFF